The 16 T cell receptor beta chains reported below all come from one sample, sequenced in a study of T cell responses to AZD1222 COVID-19 vaccine. Sequencing was performed with immunoSEQ multiplex PCR; in TCRdb, only in-frame clones are kept and a portion is missing. The table lists about 180,000 clones, around nine tenths of them singletons. Here the sequenced sample was peripheral blood, taken on day 0 of AZD1222 vaccination. The origin of the receptors is an adult in good health.

The chain employs TRBV29-1 and TRBJ1-1; 11 bases are shared with TRBD1. The trim removed 2 bases at V and 5 bases at J, leaving 4 bases unmatched. The CDR3 is 14 residues long. Germline CDR1 reads SQVTM; CDR2 reads ANQGSEA. CDR3 region: CSVERTGGRTEAFF. CDR3 bases: TGCAGCGTTGAAAGGACAGGGGGCAGGACTGAAGCTTTCTTT.

DNA of the CDR3: TGTGCCAGCAGAGGACTAGCGGGAACAGATACGCAGTATTTT. It codes for CASRGLAGTDTQYF. The V call is TRBV6-5, the J call TRBJ2-3; TRBD2 agrees at 12 bases. The CDR3 spans 14 residues. With V trimmed by 6 bases and J by 3 bases, 1 base remained unmatched. Germline V gene sequence: CDR1 MNHEY, CDR2 SVGAGI.

The chain joins TRBV5-8 to TRBJ2-1, with D possibly matching TRBD1 (6 bases). CDR3 length equals 13 residues. Germline CDR1 reads SGHTS; CDR2 reads YDEGEE. The V end lost 2 bases, the J end lost 6 bases, and 9 bases lay between the germline ends. In DNA, the CDR3 is TGTGCCAGCAGCTTCAACAGGGTCAATGAGCAGTTCTTC. It translates to CASSFNRVNEQFF.

The chain carries TRBV2 and TRBJ1-5, with D maybe TRBD1 (5 bases). V gave up 5 bases and J gave up 1 base, with 12 bases separating them. The germline CDR1 and CDR2 sequences are SNHLY and FYNNEI. The CDR3 has 15 amino acids. In DNA, the CDR3 is TGTGCCAGCAGTTTTGCAGGGAGGAGCAATCAGCCCCAGCATTTT. Encoded protein: CASSFAGRSNQPQHF. The full variable domain, in which reference TRBV2 and TRBJ1-5 provide the parts outside the CDR3, is EPEVTQTPSHQVTQMGQEVILRCVPISNHLYFYWYRQILGQKVEFLVSFYNNEISEKSEIFDDQFSVERPDGSNFTLKIRSTKLEDSAMYFCASSFAGRSNQPQHFGDGTRLSIL.

The chain recombines TRBV5-1 with TRBJ2-1; 7 bases align to TRBD2. The V and J ends lost 0 bases and 9 bases, in that order; junction bases with no gene match: 12. CDR3 length: 16 residues. The germline CDR1 and CDR2 sequences are SGHRS and YFSETQ. As DNA, the CDR3 is TGCGCCAGCAGCTTGGGGGGAGGGACTCCACTCGGTGAGCAGTTCTTC. Protein sequence: CASSLGGGTPLGEQFF.

The chain is built from TRBV6-1 and TRBJ1-1, with 9 positions matching TRBD1. Trimming cost V 2 bases and J 4 bases; bases outside gene matches: 11. This CDR3 contains 17 residues. The germline V gene has CDR1 MNHNS and CDR2 SASEGT. Here the CDR3 reads CASSERTGGQGRTEAFF. The CDR3 DNA is TGTGCCAGCAGTGAAAGAACGGGGGGACAGGGTCGCACTGAAGCTTTCTTT.

The chain employs TRBV13 and TRBJ1-1; TRBD1 matches 7 bases. With 5 bases clipped from V and 1 base from J, the junction kept 7 bases outside the gene matches. The CDR3 consists of 15 residues. Germline V gene sequence: CDR1 PRHDT, CDR2 FYEKMQ (reference sequence). CDR3 region: CASSPMQGENTEAFF. CDR3 sequence (DNA): TGTGCCAGCAGCCCCATGCAGGGGGAGAACACTGAAGCTTTCTTT.

This clone showed up just a few times. The chain combines TRBV30 with TRBJ2-2, with D unclear. Trimming removed 2 bases from V and 1 base from J, with 5 bases in between. Germline V gene data show CDR1 as GTSNPN and CDR2 as SVGIG (reference sequence). This CDR3 contains 13 residues. CDR3 amino acids: CAWSPGNTGELFF. The CDR3 DNA is TGTGCCTGGAGTCCAGGGAACACCGGGGAGCTGTTTTTT.

This clone showed up just once. J is TRBJ2-6 and V is TRBV13; 8 positions agree with TRBD1. The V segment lost 5 bases and the J segment 4 bases; nucleotides outside the gene matches: 7. Germline V gives CDR1 PRHDT, CDR2 FYEKMQ (reference sequence). The CDR3 extends over 16 amino acids. The CDR3 DNA reads TGTGCCAGCAGCCCCCAGGGGGCAGGCGGGGCCAACGTCCTGACTTTC. It codes for CASSPQGAGGANVLTF.

V usage is TRBV5-4 and J usage is TRBJ1-2; D uncertain. Germline-derived CDR1 and CDR2 are SGHNT and YYREEE (reference sequence). Trimming took off 3 bases at V and 5 bases at J, with 20 bases between the two ends. CDR3 length: 16 residues. DNA for the CDR3: TGTGCCAGCAGCTCCAAGGCCGGCAGCCGCCCTTATGGCTACACCTTC. Amino acids: CASSSKAGSRPYGYTF.

This chain joins TRBV24-1 and TRBJ2-2; tentative D call: TRBD2 (5 bases). The CDR3 totals 15 residues. The germline V gene has CDR1 KGHDR and CDR2 SFDVKD. The V end lost 3 bases, the J end lost 1 base, and 8 bases lay between the germline ends. The CDR3 DNA reads TGTGCCACCAGTGATCCACTAGAGAACACCGGGGAGCTGTTTTTT. Its protein is CATSDPLENTGELFF.

The genes are TRBV27 and TRBJ2-2; the D gene is possibly TRBD2 (6 bases). With 6 bases removed from V and 7 bases from J, the gap between germline ends came to 9 bases. The CDR3 extends over 12 amino acids. Germline V lookup: CDR1 MNHEY, CDR2 SMNVEV (reference sequence). The CDR3 spells CASSPGVGELFF. CDR3 DNA sequence: TGTGCCAGCAGCCCGGGAGTCGGGGAGCTGTTTTTT.

CDR3 DNA: TGTGCCAGCAGTGAGGGTTTGATCATAGGGGACAGCTCCTACGAGCAGTACTTC. Its translation: CASSEGLIIGDSSYEQYF. This rearrangement joins TRBV6-1 to TRBJ2-7; 7 nucleotides match TRBD1. The CDR3 consists of 18 residues. From germline, CDR1 is MNHNS and CDR2 SASEGT. J gave up 0 bases and V 3 bases, and 14 bases lay outside the gene matches.

This rearrangement joins TRBV3-1 (or the pseudogene TRBV3-2) to TRBJ2-3; TRBD2 agrees at 9 bases. V lost 2 bases to trimming and J lost 5 bases; unmatched junction nucleotides: 5. This CDR3 is built from 15 residues. Germline V lookup: CDR1 LGHDT, CDR2 YNNKEL (reference sequence). For the CDR3, the DNA is TGTGCCAGCAGCCAACGGCGGGAGGGTCGAGATACGCAGTATTTT. This gives the protein CASSQRREGRDTQYF.

This clone was detected a few times. This chain uses TRBV30 with TRBJ1-2, with 8 positions matching TRBD1. Per the germline V gene, CDR1 is GTSNPN and CDR2 is SVGIG (reference sequence). The CDR3 extends over 13 amino acids. V was clipped by 2 bases and J by 2 bases; unmatched bases: 1. CDR3 residues: CAWSRTGNYGYTF. The CDR3 DNA reads TGTGCCTGGAGTCGGACAGGGAACTATGGCTACACCTTC.

The DNA of the CDR3 is TGTGCCAGCAGCTTAGTAGTGACAGGAGATGGCTACACCTTC. Translated, it gives CASSLVVTGDGYTF. The chain carries TRBV11-2 and TRBJ1-2; D might be TRBD1 (6 bases). V was cut by 1 base and J by 6 bases, with 12 bases left in between. This CDR3 has 14 residues. Germline CDR1 reads SGHAT; CDR2 reads FQNNGV.